This T cell receptor (beta chain) was obtained from a study of blood T cells in healthy people across ages. Study context: Through template switching, about one barcoded beta molecule was captured per two T cells, as measured in model experiments. Overall study findings and caveats: Because donor CMV status was unknown, expanded clonotype changes were possibly confounded. As naive T cell percentage varied, TCR beta diversity correlated strongly with it.

Researchers report isolating at least 7 million PBMCs per sample. About this clonotype: What it recognizes is unknown.

Sample-barcoded 5' priming and a J-beta primer mix drove a second PCR of about 6 to 12 cycles. TCRdb redid the calling of the 5' RACE reads with MiXCR, one entry per CDR3 protein. This sample yields under 950,000 distinct CDR3 sequences, of which approximately 22% are seen a single time; roughly a fifth belongs to the top ten. This clonotype was sampled from a man between 65 and 85 years old in good health. Sequenced material: blood.

The CDR3 bases are TGTGCCAGCAGCCCCATGACAGGGAAAGTAACTGAAGCTTTCTTT. Its protein product is CASSPMTGKVTEAFF. V and J are TRBV27 and TRBJ1-1; 7 bases match TRBD1. The CDR3 loop spans 15 amino acids. V trimming: 6 bases; J trimming: 5 bases; junction bases outside the gene matches: 12. Per germline, CDR1 MNHEY and CDR2 SMNVEV (reference sequence).